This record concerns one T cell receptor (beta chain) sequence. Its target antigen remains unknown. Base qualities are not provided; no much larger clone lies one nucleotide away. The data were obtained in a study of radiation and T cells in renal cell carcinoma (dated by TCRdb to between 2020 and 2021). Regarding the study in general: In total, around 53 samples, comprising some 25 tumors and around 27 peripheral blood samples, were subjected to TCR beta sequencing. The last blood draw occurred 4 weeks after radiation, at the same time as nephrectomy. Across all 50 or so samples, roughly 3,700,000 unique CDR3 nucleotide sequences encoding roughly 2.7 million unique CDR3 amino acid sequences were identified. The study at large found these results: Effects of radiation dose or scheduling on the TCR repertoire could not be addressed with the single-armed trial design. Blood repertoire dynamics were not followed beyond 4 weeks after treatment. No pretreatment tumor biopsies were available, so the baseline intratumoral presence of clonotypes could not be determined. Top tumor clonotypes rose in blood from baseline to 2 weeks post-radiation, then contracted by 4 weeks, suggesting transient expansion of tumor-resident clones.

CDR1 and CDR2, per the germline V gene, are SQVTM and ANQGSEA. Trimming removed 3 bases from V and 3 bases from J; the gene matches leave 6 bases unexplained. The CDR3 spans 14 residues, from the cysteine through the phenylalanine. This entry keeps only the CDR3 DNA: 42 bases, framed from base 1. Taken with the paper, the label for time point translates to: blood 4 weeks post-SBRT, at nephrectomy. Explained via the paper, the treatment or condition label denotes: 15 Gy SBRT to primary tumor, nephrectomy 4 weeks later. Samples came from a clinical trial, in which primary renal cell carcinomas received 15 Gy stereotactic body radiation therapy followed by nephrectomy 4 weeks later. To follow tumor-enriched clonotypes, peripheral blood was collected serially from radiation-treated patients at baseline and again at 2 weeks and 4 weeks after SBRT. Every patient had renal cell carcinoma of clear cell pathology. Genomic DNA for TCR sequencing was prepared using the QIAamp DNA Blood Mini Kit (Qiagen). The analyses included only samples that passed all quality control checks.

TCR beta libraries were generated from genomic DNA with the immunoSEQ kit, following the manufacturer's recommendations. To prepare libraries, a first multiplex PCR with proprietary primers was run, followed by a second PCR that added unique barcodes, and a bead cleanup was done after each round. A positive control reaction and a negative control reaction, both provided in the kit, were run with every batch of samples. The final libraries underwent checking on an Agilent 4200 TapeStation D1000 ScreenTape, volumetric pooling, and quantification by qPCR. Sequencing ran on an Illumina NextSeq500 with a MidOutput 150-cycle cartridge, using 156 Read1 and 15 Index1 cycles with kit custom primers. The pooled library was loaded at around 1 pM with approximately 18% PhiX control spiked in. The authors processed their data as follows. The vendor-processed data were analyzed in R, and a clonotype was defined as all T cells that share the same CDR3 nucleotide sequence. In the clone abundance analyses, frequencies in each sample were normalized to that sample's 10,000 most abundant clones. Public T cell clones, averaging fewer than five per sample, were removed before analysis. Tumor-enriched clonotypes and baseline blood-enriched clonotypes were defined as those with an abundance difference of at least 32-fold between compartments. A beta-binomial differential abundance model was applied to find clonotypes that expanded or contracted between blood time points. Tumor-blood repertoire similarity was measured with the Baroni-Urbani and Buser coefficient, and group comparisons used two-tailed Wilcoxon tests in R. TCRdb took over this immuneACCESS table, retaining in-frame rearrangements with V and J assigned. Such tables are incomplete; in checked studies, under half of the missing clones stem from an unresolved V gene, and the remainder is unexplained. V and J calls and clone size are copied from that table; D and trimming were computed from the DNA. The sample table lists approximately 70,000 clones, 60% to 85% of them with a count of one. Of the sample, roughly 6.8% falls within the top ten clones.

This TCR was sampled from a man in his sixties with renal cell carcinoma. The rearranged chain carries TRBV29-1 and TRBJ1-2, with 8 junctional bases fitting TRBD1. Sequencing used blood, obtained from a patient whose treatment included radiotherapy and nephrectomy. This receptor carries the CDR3 CSVERTGFDYGYTF. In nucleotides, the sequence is TGCAGCGTTGAGAGGACAGGGTTCGACTATGGCTACACCTTC. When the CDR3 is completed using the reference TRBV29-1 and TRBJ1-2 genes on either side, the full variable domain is SAVISQKPSRDICQRGTSLTIQCQVDSQVTMMFWYRQQPGQSLTLIATANQGSEATYESGFVIDKFPISRPNLTFSTLTVSNMSPEDSSIYLCSVERTGFDYGYTFGSGTRLTVV.